This T cell receptor (beta chain) comes out of a study of OX40 agonist ivuxolimab in advanced cancers. Study-level points and caveats: By week 6 at 0.1 to 3.0 mg/kg, blood CD4+ and CD8+ T cells had expanded clonally.

Here immunoSEQ multiplex PCR was the method, and the copy in TCRdb shows in-frame clones only, minus some. This sample has some 77,000 clones, with around 85% found just once. This clone has just one count. No antigen is known for it. V was clipped by 7 bases and J by 4 bases; unmatched bases: 3. Germline V CDR1 and CDR2: MNHEY, SMNVEV (reference sequence). CDR3 length: 13 amino acids. The source is an adult with an advanced solid tumor such as melanoma, head and neck, liver or kidney cancer. Material: CD4+ or CD8+ T cells sorted from blood, obtained in a trial of the OX40 agonist ivuxolimab. The genes are TRBV27 and TRBJ2-1; the match to TRBD1 covers 8 bases. The CDR3 loop reads CASTDRAYNEQFF. CDR3 bases: TGTGCCAGCACGGACAGGGCTTACAATGAGCAGTTCTTC.